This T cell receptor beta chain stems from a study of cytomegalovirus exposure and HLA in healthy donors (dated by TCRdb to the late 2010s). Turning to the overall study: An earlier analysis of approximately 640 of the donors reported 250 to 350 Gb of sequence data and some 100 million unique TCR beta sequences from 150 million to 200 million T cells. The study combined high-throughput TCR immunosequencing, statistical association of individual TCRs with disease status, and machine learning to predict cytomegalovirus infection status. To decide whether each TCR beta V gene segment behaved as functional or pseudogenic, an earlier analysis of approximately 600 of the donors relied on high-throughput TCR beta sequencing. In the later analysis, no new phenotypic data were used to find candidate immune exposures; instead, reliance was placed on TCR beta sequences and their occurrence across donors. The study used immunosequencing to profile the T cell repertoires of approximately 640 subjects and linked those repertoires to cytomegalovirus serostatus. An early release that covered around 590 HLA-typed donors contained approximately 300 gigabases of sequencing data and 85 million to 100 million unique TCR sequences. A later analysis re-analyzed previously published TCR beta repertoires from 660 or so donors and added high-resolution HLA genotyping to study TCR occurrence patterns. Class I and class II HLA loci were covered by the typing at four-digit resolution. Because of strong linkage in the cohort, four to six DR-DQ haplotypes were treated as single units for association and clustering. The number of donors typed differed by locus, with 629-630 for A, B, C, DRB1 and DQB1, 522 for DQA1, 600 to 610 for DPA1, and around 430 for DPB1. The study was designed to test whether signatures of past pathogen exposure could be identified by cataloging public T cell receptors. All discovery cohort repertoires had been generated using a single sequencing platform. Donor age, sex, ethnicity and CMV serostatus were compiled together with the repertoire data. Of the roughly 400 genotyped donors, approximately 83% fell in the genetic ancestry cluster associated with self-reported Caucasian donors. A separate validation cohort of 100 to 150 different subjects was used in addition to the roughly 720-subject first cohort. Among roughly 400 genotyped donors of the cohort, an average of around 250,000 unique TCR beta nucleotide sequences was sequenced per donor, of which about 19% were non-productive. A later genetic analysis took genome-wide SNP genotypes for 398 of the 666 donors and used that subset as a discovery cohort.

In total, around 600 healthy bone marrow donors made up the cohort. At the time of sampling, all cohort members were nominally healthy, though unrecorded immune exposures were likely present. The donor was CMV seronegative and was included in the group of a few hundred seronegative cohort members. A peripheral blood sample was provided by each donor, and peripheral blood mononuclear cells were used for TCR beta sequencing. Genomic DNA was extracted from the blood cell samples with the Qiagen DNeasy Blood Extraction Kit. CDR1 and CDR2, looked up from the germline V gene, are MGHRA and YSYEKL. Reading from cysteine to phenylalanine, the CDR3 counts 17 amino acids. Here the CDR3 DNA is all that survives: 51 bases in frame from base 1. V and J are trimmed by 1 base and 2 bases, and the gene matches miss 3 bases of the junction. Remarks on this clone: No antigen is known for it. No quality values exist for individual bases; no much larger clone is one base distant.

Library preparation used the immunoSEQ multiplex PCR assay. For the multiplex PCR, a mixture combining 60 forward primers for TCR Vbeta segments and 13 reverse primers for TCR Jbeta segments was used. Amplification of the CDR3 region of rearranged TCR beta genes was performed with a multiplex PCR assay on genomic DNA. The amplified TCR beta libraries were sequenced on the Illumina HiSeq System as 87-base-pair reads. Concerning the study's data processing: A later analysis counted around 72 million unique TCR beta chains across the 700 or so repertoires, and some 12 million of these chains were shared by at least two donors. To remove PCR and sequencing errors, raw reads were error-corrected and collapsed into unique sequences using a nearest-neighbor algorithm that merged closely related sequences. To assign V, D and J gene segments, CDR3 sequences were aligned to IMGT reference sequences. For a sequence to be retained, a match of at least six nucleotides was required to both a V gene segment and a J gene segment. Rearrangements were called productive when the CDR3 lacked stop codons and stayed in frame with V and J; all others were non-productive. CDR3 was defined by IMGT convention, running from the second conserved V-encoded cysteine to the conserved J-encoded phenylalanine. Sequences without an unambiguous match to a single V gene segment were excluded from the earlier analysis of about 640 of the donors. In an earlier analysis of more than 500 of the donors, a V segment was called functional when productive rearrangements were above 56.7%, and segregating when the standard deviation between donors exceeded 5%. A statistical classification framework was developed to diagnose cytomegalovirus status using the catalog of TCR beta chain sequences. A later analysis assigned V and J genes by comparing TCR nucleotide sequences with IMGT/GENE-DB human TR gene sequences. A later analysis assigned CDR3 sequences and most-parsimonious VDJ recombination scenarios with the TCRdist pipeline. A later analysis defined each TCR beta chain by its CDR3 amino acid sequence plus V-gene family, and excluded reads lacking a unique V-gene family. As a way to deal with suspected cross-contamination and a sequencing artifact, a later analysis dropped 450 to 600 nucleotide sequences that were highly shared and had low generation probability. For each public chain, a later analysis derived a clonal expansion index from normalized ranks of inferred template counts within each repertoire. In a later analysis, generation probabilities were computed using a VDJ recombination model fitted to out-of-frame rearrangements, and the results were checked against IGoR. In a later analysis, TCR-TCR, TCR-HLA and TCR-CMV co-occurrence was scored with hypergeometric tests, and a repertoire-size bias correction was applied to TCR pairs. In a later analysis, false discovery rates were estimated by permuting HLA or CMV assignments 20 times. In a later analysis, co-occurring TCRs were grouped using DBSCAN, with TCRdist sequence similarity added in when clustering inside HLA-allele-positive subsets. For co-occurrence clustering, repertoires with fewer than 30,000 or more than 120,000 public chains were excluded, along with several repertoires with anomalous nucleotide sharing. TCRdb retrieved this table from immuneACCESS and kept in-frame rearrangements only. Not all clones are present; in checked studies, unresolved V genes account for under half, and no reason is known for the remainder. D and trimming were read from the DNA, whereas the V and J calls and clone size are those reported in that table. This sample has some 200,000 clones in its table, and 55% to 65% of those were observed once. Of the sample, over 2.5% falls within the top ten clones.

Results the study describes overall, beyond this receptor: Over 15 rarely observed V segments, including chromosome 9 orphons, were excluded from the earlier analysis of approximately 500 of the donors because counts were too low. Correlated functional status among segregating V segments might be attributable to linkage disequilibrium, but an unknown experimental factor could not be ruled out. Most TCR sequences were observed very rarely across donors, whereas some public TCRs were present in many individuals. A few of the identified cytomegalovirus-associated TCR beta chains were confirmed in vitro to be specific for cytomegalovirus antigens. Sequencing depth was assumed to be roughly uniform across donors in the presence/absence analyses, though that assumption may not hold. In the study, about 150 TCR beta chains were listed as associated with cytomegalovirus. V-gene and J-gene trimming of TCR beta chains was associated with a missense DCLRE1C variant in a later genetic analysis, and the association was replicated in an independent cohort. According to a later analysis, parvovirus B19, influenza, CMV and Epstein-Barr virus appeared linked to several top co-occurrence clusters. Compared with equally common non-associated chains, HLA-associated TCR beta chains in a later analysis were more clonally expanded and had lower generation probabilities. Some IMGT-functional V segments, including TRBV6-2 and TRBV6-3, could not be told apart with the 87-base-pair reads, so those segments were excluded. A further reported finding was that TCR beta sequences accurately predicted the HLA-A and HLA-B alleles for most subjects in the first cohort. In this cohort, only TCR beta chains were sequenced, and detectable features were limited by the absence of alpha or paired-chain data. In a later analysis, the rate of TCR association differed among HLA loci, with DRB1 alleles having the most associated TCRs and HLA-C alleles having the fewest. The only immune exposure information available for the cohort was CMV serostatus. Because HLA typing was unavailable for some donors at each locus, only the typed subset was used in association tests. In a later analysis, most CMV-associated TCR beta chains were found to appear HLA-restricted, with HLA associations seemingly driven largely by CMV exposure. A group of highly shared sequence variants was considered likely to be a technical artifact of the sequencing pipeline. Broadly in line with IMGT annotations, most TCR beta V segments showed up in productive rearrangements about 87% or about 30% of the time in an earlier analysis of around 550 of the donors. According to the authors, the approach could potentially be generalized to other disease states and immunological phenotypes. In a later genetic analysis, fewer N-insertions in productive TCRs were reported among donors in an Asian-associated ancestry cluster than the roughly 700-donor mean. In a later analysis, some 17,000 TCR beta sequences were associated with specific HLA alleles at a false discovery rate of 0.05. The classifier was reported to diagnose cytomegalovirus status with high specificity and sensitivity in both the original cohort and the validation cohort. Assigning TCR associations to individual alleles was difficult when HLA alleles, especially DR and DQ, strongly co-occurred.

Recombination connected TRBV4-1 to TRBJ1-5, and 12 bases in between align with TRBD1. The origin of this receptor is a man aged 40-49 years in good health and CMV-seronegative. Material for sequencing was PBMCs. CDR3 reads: CASSQGDRGHGNQPQHF. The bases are TGCGCCAGCAGCCAAGGGGACAGGGGGCATGGCAATCAGCCCCAGCATTTT.